The 23 T cell receptor beta chains below were found in one sample sequenced in a study of metastatic and nonmetastatic thyroid tumors. TCRdb re-analyzed the PCR reads through MiXCR. The table has roughly 27,000 clones, 10% to 15% seen once. Thyroid surgery was performed in patients who had received no treatment beforehand. Sequencing input: blood. The source of these receptors is a female donor with papillary thyroid cancer or a benign thyroid nodule (not recorded which). Some clones in this sample may be carry-over from other donors' samples.

The chain links TRBV6-1 to TRBJ2-1, with 10 nucleotides matching TRBD1. Losses at the gene ends were 10 bases for V and 13 bases for J; bases not matched to a gene: 13. Germline-derived CDR1 and CDR2 are MNHNS and SASEGT. The CDR3 loop spans 13 amino acids. The CDR3 sequence is CATRVTGGSDQFF. The CDR3 DNA reads as TGTGCCACGCGGGTGACAGGGGGCAGTGATCAGTTCTTC.

This clone came up many times. Possible read error: a much larger clone is one base away. The J gene is TRBJ2-7, the V gene TRBV13; TRBD2 matches at 9 bases. Trimming took 4 bases from V and 0 from J; bases not matched to a gene: 10. CDR3 length equals 17 residues. Germline lookup yields CDR1 PRHDT and CDR2 FYEKMQ (reference sequence). This CDR3 reads CASSSTAGGPDSYEQYF. CDR3 nucleotides: TGTGCCAGCAGCTCAACAGCGGGAGGCCCGGACTCCTACGAGCAGTACTTC.

This clone was detected a few times. A much larger clone lies one base from this, so it may be a read error. The chain links TRBV27 to TRBJ2-2; D is unresolved. This CDR3 contains 12 residues. The V end was cut by 5 bases, the J end by 6 bases, with 7 bases between. Germline CDR1 and CDR2: MNHEY and SMNVEV (reference sequence). The CDR3 coding sequence is TGTGCCAGCAGTCCCAGCTCCGGGGAGCTGTTTTTT. Translated, it gives CASSPSSGELFF.

The V call is TRBV2, the J call TRBJ2-5; 8 bases agree with TRBD2. Per germline, CDR1 SNHLY and CDR2 FYNNEI. V shed 6 bases and J 4 bases; nucleotides not matched to a gene: 1. The CDR3 runs 12 residues. The CDR3 DNA reads as TGTGCCAGCAGCCGGGAGGGAGAGACCCAGTACTTC. As protein: CASSREGETQYF.

This clone has a count of ten or more. V is TRBV30 and J is TRBJ1-5; a weak D match, TRBD1 (6 bases). Trimming left V 2 bases short and J 6 bases short, with 20 bases between. Germline V gene lookup returns CDR1 GTSNPN and CDR2 SVGIG (reference sequence). This CDR3 contains 16 residues. For the CDR3, the DNA is TGTGCCTGGAGTCGAGGGGGGTCGGGGGCCGGTCAGCCCCAGCATTTT. It is translated as CAWSRGGSGAGQPQHF.

This clone was observed at least ten times. J is TRBJ2-3 and V is TRBV5-4; TRBD1 might be the D (6 bases). Germline V gene data show CDR1 as SGHNT and CDR2 as YYREEE (reference sequence). V was shortened by 0 bases and J by 2 bases, with 13 bases between the two germline ends. There are 16 residues in the CDR3. The chain's CDR3 is CASSLAGRGHTDTQYF. Written as DNA, the CDR3 is TGTGCCAGCAGCTTGGCCGGCAGGGGACACACAGATACGCAGTATTTT.

V usage is TRBV4-1 and J usage is TRBJ2-5; D is undetermined. CDR3 length: 14 residues. Per the germline V gene, CDR1 is MGHRA and CDR2 is YSYEKL. The V end lost 1 base, the J end lost 0 bases, and 6 bases lay between the germline ends. CDR3 DNA: TGCGCCAGCAGCCAAGCGACACACCAAGAGACCCAGTACTTC. This sequence encodes CASSQATHQETQYF.

This clone was observed a handful of times. The genes are TRBV6-1 and TRBJ2-7; 7 bases agree with TRBD1. Trimming at V came to 6 bases and at J to 0 bases, leaving 5 bases not matched to a gene. Germline values: CDR1 MNHNS, CDR2 SASEGT. The CDR3 is made up of 14 amino acids. The CDR3 loop reads CASRRNRGSYEQYF. The CDR3 nucleotides read TGTGCCAGCAGAAGAAACAGGGGCTCCTACGAGCAGTACTTC.

This clone was counted at least ten times. The V and J genes are TRBV6-1 and TRBJ1-2; 8 nucleotides agree with TRBD1. The CDR3 spans 16 residues. V shed 5 bases, J shed 8 bases, and the junction held 16 bases outside the gene matches. Germline V gene data show CDR1 as MNHNS and CDR2 as SASEGT. CDR3 amino acids: CASSPGGTGGFRGYTF. The CDR3 nucleotides read TGTGCCAGCAGTCCGGGAGGGACAGGCGGATTCAGGGGCTACACCTTC.

This clone was seen repeatedly, ten times or more. The chain employs TRBV18 and TRBJ2-1; 12 positions agree with TRBD2. This CDR3 region has 16 residues. Germline-derived CDR1 and CDR2 are KGHSH and LQKENI. After removal of 4 bases from V and 4 bases from J, the junction contained 5 bases not matched to a gene. CDR3 sequence reads: CASSRLAGEAYNEQFF. In nucleotides, the CDR3 is TGTGCCAGCTCACGACTAGCGGGAGAAGCATACAATGAGCAGTTCTTC.

This clone came up many times. J is TRBJ2-5 and V is TRBV4-1, with TRBD1 identical over 8 bases. Trimming cost V 2 bases and J 2 bases; bases outside gene matches: 10. From germline, CDR1 is MGHRA and CDR2 YSYEKL. The length of the CDR3 is 17 residues. DNA for the CDR3: TGCGCCAGCAGCCAAAGGACAGGGACGAGACCACAAGAGACCCAGTACTTC. It is translated as CASSQRTGTRPQETQYF.

This chain connects TRBV28 to TRBJ2-3; D ambiguous. CDR3 length: 15 residues. Deletions cut 3 bases from V and 2 bases from J, with 12 bases between. The germline gives CDR1 MDHEN, CDR2 SYDVKM. The CDR3 DNA follows: TGTGCCAGCAGTTTTGGGATTCTACTCACAGATACGCAGTATTTT. This sequence encodes CASSFGILLTDTQYF. Full variable domain (missing parts from reference TRBV28 and TRBJ2-3): DVKVTQSSRYLVKRTGEKVFLECVQDMDHENMFWYRQDPGLGLRLIYFSYDVKMKEKGDIPEGYSVSREKKERFSLILESASTNQTSMYLCASSFGILLTDTQYFGPGTRLTVL.

In the case of this clone: Its ends do not fully match the called genes, so a read error is possible. CDR3 protein: CASSPLGRGYTGKLFF. As DNA, the CDR3 is TGTGCCAGCTCCCCCCTGGGTCGCGGGTACACCGGGAAGCTGTTTTTT. V gene TRBV6-1 combines with J gene TRBJ2-2, with D tentatively TRBD2 (5 bases). CDR3 size: 16 residues. Germline values: CDR1 MNHNS, CDR2 SASEGT.

This chain connects TRBV19 to TRBJ2-1, with 8 bases lining up with TRBD2. Looked up from germline, CDR1 is LNHDA and CDR2 is SQIVND (reference sequence). The CDR3 spans 16 residues. J was trimmed by 3 bases and V by 5 bases; bases with no gene match: 9. The CDR3 region is CASSLSGSNGYNEQFF. CDR3 in DNA: TGTGCCAGTAGTCTAAGCGGGAGTAACGGCTACAATGAGCAGTTCTTC.

This clone occurred many times. The J gene is TRBJ2-2, the V gene TRBV20-1, with 14 bases fitting TRBD2. The CDR3 length is 17 residues. Germline-derived CDR1 and CDR2 are DFQATT and SNEGSKA (reference sequence). The ends lost 6 bases at V and 2 bases at J; junction bases unmatched: 8. CDR3 residues: CSAGTSGSFGNTGELFF. CDR3 coding DNA: TGCAGTGCCGGGACTAGCGGGAGTTTCGGTAACACCGGGGAGCTGTTTTTT.

The table lists this clone with many counts. The gene calls are TRBV4-2 and TRBJ2-7; weak D call: TRBD2 (6 bases). The CDR3 runs 14 residues. Germline CDR1 reads LGHNA; CDR2 reads YNFKEQ. Trimming cost V 1 base and J 3 bases, with 10 bases left between them. DNA of the CDR3: TGTGCCAGCAGCCAAGGCTCGGGGGACTACGAGCAGTACTTC. Its protein product is CASSQGSGDYEQYF.

This clone was counted at least ten times. The junction departs from the called germline gene at one end, perhaps through a read error. The same CDR3 is also encoded by other DNA sequences in this sample. This rearrangement joins TRBV6-1 to TRBJ2-1; the match to TRBD2 covers 11 bases. Germline V gene data show CDR1 as MNHNS and CDR2 as SASEGT. This CDR3 has 14 residues. CDR3 nucleotides: TGCGCCAGCAGTGAAGTAGCGGGAGGGAATGAGCAGTTCTTC. Its protein product is CASSEVAGGNEQFF.

Relative to its sample, this clone is medium-sized. The rearrangement links TRBV28 to TRBJ2-7; 10 bases are a match to TRBD2. Trimming at V came to 5 bases and at J to 0 bases, leaving 13 bases not matched to a gene. Germline V gene lookup returns CDR1 MDHEN and CDR2 SYDVKM. There are 18 residues in the CDR3. The CDR3 protein is CASSKVAGGYQSSYEQYF. DNA of the CDR3: TGTGCCAGCAGTAAAGTAGCGGGAGGCTACCAAAGCTCCTACGAGCAGTACTTC.

This clone has at least ten counts. This chain joins TRBV6-5 and TRBJ1-1; D remains ambiguous. V lost 2 bases to trimming and J lost 5 bases, with 12 bases between them. This CDR3 is built from 14 residues. Germline CDR1 is MNHEY and CDR2 is SVGAGI. This CDR3 reads CASSYRRVYTEAFF. The CDR3 region has the DNA TGTGCCAGCAGTTACAGGAGGGTTTATACTGAAGCTTTCTTT.

This clone was detected ten times or more. The chain is built from TRBV4-2 and TRBJ1-1, with D possibly matching TRBD1 (5 bases). Looked up from germline, CDR1 is LGHNA and CDR2 is YNFKEQ. Trimming removed 5 bases from V and 4 bases from J, with 14 bases in between. The CDR3 has 14 amino acids. The chain's CDR3 is CASSEVRGGTEAFF. CDR3 nucleotides: TGTGCCAGCAGCGAAGTGAGGGGAGGCACTGAAGCTTTCTTT.

This clone was recorded at least ten times. This sequence joins TRBV5-6 and TRBJ1-2, with 8 bases lining up with TRBD1. The length of the CDR3 is 18 residues. Germline lookup yields CDR1 SGHDT and CDR2 YYEEEE. With 4 bases clipped from V and 0 bases from J, the junction kept 14 bases outside the gene matches. The CDR3 region is CASSIRDRSMKANYGYTF. In DNA form, the CDR3 reads TGTGCCAGCAGCATACGGGACAGGTCAATGAAAGCTAACTATGGCTACACCTTC. Based on the CDR3 plus reference TRBV5-6 and TRBJ1-2, the full variable domain is DAGVTQSPTHLIKTRGQQVTLRCSPKSGHDTVSWYQQALGQGPQFIFQYYEEEERQRGNFPDRFSGHQFPNYSSELNVNALLLGDSALYLCASSIRDRSMKANYGYTFGSGTRLTVV.

This clone was detected a few times. Sequence at one end of the junction differs from germline and may be a read error. The rearrangement links TRBV27 to TRBJ2-5; the match to TRBD2 covers 10 bases. Looked up from germline, CDR1 is MNHEY and CDR2 is SMNVEV (reference sequence). The CDR3 is 15 residues long. The CDR3 protein is CASSSELAGQETQCF. The CDR3 region has the DNA TGTGCCAGCAGTTCCGAACTAGCGGGACAAGAGACCCAGTGCTTC.

This clone was detected many times. The V gene is TRBV28, the J gene TRBJ2-6, with 9 bases aligning to TRBD1. This CDR3 is 17 amino acids long. The trim removed 2 bases at V and 0 bases at J, leaving 2 bases unmatched. The germline V gene has CDR1 MDHEN and CDR2 SYDVKM. CDR3 amino acids: CASSLDRGGSGANVLTF. DNA of the CDR3: TGTGCCAGCAGTTTAGACAGGGGGGGCTCTGGGGCCAACGTCCTGACTTTC.